A selection of T cell receptor beta chains follows, all from one sample in a study of cytomegalovirus exposure and HLA in healthy donors. Libraries were prepared by immunoSEQ multiplex PCR; TCRdb keeps only in-frame clonotypes and omits some of them. The data hold about 120,000 clones, with under 85% observed a single time. Sequencing was done on a sample of PBMCs. The receptors stem from a man between 35 and 55 years old in good health and CMV-seropositive. Both conserved end residues are part of each CDR3. A D gene is named only where the DNA matches it firmly. Size values are once, few and many counts, or a class for expanded clones, and some rows have none.

size,V,J,D,CDR3,DNA
few,TRBV7-6,TRBJ1-1,-,CASSHRTGNTEAFF,TGTGCCAGCAGCCACCGGACGGGAAACACTGAAGCTTTCTTT
-,TRBV25-1,TRBJ2-3,-,CASSGSSIMTDTQYF,TGTGCCAGCAGTGGATCTAGTATTATGACAGATACGCAGTATTTT
-,TRBV4-3,TRBJ2-3,TRBD2,CASSQGRGLNTDTQYF,TGCGCCAGCAGCCAAGGAAGGGGACTAAACACAGATACGCAGTATTTT
-,TRBV30,TRBJ2-5,TRBD1,CACATGVQETQYF,TGTGCCTGCGCAACAGGGGTGCAAGAGACCCAGTACTTC
few,TRBV19,TRBJ1-5,-,CATTEGVEGYSNQPQHF,TGTGCCACCACAGAGGGGGTCGAGGGCTATAGCAATCAGCCCCAGCATTTT
-,TRBV11-1,TRBJ2-1,TRBD2,CASTGLAGYNEQFF,TGTGCCAGCACCGGACTAGCGGGCTACAATGAGCAGTTCTTC
once,TRBV29-1,TRBJ2-7,TRBD1,CSSRDREIYYEQYF,TGCAGCTCCCGGGACAGGGAGATTTACTACGAGCAGTACTTC
-,TRBV29-1,TRBJ2-7,TRBD1,CSVASGTGPYEQYF,TGCAGCGTTGCTTCCGGGACAGGACCCTACGAGCAGTACTTC
-,TRBV5-1,TRBJ2-3,TRBD1,CASSLARTGTDTQYF,TGCGCCAGCAGCTTGGCAAGGACAGGGACAGATACGCAGTATTTT
-,TRBV5-7,TRBJ1-5,-,CASSLAGTGPTSGNQPQHF,TGTGCCAGCAGCTTGGCCGGTACAGGGCCAACTTCTGGCAATCAGCCCCAGCATTTT
-,TRBV28,TRBJ2-7,TRBD2,CASSELTSGEQYF,TGTGCCAGCTCCGAACTGACTAGCGGCGAGCAGTACTTC
few,TRBV7-9,TRBJ1-4,-,CASSLGRLRGGPANEKLFF,TGTGCCAGCAGCTTAGGGAGGTTGCGGGGGGGGCCTGCTAATGAAAAACTGTTTTTT
-,TRBV4-3,TRBJ1-4,TRBD1,CASSRGGDSSGEKLFF,TGCGCCAGCAGCCGGGGCGGGGACAGTAGTGGTGAAAAACTGTTTTTT
few,TRBV15,TRBJ1-1,-,CATSHPLRGGTTEAFF,TGTGCCACCAGCCATCCCCTGAGGGGAGGTACCACTGAAGCTTTCTTT
-,TRBV11-2,TRBJ2-7,TRBD1,CASSLGDRGPYEQYF,TGTGCCAGCAGCTTAGGGGACAGGGGTCCCTACGAGCAGTACTTC
once,TRBV6-1,TRBJ1-2,-,CASSPKNFFKGYTF,TGTGCCAGCAGTCCTAAAAACTTTTTTAAGGGCTACACCTTC
-,TRBV27,TRBJ1-1,-,CASSLYARSPEAFF,TGTGCCAGCAGTTTATATGCCAGGTCGCCTGAAGCTTTCTTT
-,TRBV7-8,TRBJ1-3,TRBD1,CASSFGTGAKDSGNTIYF,TGTGCCAGCAGCTTCGGGACAGGGGCCAAGGACTCTGGAAACACCATATATTTT
-,TRBV4-1,TRBJ1-4,TRBD1,CASSQGRTGGEKLFF,TGCGCCAGCAGCCAAGGAAGGACAGGCGGTGAAAAACTGTTTTTT